This T cell receptor (beta chain) was identified in a study of regulatory T cells in long-lasting Graves disease. General observations from the study: Preferential use of TRBV28, TRBJ1-2 and TRBJ2-5 was seen in persistent disease.

This clonotype came up a few times. Its antigen is as yet unknown. Time point described: newly diagnosed GD, antithyroid drugs for less than 3 months. RNA from PBMCs was the source of the TCR library. It was by American Thyroid Association guidelines that Graves' disease was diagnosed. This CDR3 spans 15 amino acids. The V and J ends lost 0 bases and 14 bases respectively, with 20 bases between them. Per germline, CDR1 DFQATT and CDR2 SNEGSKA (reference sequence). Arm-PCR of CDR3 regions and iRepertoire HTBI primers were used to build TCR beta libraries. TCRdb passed the multiplex PCR reads through MiXCR, listing each CDR3 protein once. Of around 480,000 distinct CDR3 sequences listed, 15% to 20% are singletons. These data were likewise used in another study, on T cells in Graves' hyperthyroidism and ophthalmopathy. As reported in that work: Clinical symptoms, serum thyroxine and TRAb, thyroid ultrasound and orbital computed tomography together formed the diagnostic basis.

This rearrangement joins TRBV20-1 to TRBJ1-6, with D perhaps matching TRBD1 (5 bases). The TCR originated in a woman in her forties or fifties with Graves disease. Sequenced here: peripheral blood mononuclear cells (PBMCs), sampled at new diagnosis, from a patient treated with antithyroid drugs. CDR3 sequence (DNA): TGCAGTGCTAGAGATCCGTTGAAGGGGTCGGAGGCCCTCCACTTT. Its protein product is CSARDPLKGSEALHF.